This TCR beta chain emerged from a study of CD8+CD57+ T cells in acquired aplastic anemia. Patients selected for sequencing had displayed CD8+CD57+ cell expansion by flow cytometry. This clonotype came up a few times. The antigen remains undetermined. Trimming removed 4 bases from V and 7 bases from J; junction bases left unmatched: 10. Per germline, CDR1 SQVTM and CDR2 ANQGSEA. The CDR3 is made up of 14 amino acids. CDR3 and TCR beta VDJ profiling relied on genomic DNA as the template. TCRdb re-derived calls from the reads in MiXCR, one entry per CDR3 protein. Of 15,000 to 25,000 distinct CDR3 sequences in the sample, 40% were seen once. Findings and limits, study-wide: Measurement in patients showed lower diversity in CD8+CD57+ cells than in total CD4+ and CD8+ pools.

V and J are TRBV29-1 and TRBJ2-1, with 7 positions matching TRBD2. The sample was CD8+CD57+ T cells sorted from PBMCs. Subset noted: bead-enriched CD8+CD57+ effector memory T cells from SAA patients. This sequence was found in a human donor with aplastic anemia. As DNA, the CDR3 is TGCAGCGTTGTATGGGGGGGTGAACTGAATGAGCAGTTCTTC. It yields the protein CSVVWGGELNEQFF.